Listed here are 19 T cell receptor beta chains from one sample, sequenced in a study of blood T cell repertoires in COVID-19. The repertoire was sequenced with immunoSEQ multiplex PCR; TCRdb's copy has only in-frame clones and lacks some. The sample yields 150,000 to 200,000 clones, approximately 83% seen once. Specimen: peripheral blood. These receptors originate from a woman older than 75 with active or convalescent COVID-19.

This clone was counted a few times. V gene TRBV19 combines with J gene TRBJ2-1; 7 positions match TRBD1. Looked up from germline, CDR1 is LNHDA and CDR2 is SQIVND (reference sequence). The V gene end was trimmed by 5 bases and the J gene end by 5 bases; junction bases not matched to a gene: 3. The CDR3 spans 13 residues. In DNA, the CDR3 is TGTGCCAGTAGTCTCGACAGGGACAATGAGCAGTTCTTC. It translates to CASSLDRDNEQFF.

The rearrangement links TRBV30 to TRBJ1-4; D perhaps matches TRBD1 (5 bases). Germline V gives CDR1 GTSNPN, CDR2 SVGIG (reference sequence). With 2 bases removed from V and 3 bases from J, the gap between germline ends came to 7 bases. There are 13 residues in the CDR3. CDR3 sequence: CAWSRGANEKLFF. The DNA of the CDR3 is TGTGCCTGGAGTCGGGGGGCTAATGAAAAACTGTTTTTT.

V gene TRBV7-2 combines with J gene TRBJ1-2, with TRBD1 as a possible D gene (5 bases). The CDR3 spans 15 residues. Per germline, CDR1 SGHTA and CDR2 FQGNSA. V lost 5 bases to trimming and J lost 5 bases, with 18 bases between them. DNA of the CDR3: TGTGCCAGCAGCCCCCTGGGCGGGGCGGGGTATGGCTACACCTTC. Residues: CASSPLGGAGYGYTF.

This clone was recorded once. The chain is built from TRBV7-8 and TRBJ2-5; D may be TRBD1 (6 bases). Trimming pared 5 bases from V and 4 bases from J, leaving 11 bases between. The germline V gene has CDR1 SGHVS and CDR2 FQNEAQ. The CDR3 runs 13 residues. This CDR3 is CASSRTGIETQYF. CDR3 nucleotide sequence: TGTGCCAGCAGCCGCACAGGGATAGAGACCCAGTACTTC.

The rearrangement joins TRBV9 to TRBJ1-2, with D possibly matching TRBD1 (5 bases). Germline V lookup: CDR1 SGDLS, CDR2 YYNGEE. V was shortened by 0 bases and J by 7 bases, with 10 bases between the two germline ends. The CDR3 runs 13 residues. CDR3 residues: CASSVAYGGGYTF. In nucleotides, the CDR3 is TGTGCCAGCAGCGTAGCTTACGGGGGTGGCTACACCTTC.

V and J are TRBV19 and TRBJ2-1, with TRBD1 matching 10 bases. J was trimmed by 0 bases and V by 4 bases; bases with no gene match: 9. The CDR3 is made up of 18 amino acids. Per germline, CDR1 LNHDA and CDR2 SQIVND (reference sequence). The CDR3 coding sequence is TGTGCCAGTAGTAACCGGGACAGGGGATCCCTCTCCTACAATGAGCAGTTCTTC. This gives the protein CASSNRDRGSLSYNEQFF.

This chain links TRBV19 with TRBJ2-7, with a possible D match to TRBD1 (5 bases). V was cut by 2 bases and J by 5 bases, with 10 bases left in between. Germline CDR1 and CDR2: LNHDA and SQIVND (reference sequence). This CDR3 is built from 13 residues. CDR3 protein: CASSIWGLDEQYF. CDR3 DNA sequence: TGTGCCAGTAGTATATGGGGCCTTGACGAGCAGTACTTC. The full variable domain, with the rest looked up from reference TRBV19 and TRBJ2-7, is DGGITQSPKYLFRKEGQNVTLSCEQNLNHDAMYWYRQDPGQGLRLIYYSQIVNDFQKGDIAEGYSVSREKKESFPLTVTSAQKNPTAFYLCASSIWGLDEQYFGPGTRLTVT.

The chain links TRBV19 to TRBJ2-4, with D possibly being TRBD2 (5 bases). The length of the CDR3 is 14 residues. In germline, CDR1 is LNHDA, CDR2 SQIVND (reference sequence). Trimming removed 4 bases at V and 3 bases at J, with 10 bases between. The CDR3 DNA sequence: TGTGCCAGTAGTACCGGGATCCTCAAAAACATTCAGTACTTC. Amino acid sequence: CASSTGILKNIQYF.

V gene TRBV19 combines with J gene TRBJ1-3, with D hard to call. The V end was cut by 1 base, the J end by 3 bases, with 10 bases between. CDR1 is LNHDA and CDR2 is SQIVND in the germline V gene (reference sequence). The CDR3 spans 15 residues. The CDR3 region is CASSIVGVYGNTIYF. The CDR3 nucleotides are TGTGCCAGTAGTATAGTGGGAGTTTATGGAAACACCATATATTTT.

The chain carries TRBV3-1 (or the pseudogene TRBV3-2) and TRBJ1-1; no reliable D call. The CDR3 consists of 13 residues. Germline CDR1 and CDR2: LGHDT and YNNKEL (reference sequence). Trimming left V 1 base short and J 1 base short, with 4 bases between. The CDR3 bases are TGTGCCAGCAGCCAAGTCAGGAACACTGAAGCTTTCTTT. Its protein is CASSQVRNTEAFF.

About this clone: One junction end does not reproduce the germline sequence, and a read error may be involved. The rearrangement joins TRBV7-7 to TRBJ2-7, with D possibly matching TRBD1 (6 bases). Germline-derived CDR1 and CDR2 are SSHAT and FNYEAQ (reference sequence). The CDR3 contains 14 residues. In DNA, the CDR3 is TGTGCTAGCAGCTTAGATGCCAGGGGAGACGAGCAGTACTTC. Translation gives CASSLDARGDEQYF.

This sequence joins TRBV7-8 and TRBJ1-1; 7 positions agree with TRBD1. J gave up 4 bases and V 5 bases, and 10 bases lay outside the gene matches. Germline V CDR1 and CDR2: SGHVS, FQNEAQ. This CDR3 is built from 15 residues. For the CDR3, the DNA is TGTGCCAGCAGCCAAAACACAGGGGTGTTCACTGAAGCTTTCTTT. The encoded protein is CASSQNTGVFTEAFF.

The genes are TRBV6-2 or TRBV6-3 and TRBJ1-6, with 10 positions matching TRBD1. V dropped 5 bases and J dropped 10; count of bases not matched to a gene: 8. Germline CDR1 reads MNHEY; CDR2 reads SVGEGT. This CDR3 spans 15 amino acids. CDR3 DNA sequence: TGTGCCAGCAGTAGCGGACAGGGGGTAGCCTCACCCCTCCACTTT. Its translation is CASSSGQGVASPLHF.

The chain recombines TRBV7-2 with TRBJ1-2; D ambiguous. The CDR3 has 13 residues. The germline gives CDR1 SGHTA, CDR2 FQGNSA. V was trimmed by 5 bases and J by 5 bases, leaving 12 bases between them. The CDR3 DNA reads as TGTGCCAGCAGCCCGGACGGAGGATATGGCTACACCTTC. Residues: CASSPDGGYGYTF.

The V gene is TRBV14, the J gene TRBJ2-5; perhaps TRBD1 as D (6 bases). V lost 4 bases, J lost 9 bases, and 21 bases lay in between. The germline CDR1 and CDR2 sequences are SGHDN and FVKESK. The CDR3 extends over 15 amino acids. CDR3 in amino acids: CASSPDRLRDGAQYF. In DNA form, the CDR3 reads TGTGCCAGCAGCCCCGACAGGCTACGGGATGGGGCCCAGTACTTC.

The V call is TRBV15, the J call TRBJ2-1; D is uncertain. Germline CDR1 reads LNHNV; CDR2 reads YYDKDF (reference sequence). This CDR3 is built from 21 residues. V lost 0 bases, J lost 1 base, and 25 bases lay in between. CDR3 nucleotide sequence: TGTGCCACCAGCAGAGATAAGTCCCCCCGGTCGAGGTGGTGGTCCTACAATGAGCAGTTCTTC. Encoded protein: CATSRDKSPRSRWWSYNEQFF. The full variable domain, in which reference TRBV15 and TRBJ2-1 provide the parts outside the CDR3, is DAMVIQNPRYQVTQFGKPVTLSCSQTLNHNVMYWYQQKSSQAPKLLFHYYDKDFNNEADTPDNFQSRRPNTSFCFLDIRSPGLGDTAMYLCATSRDKSPRSRWWSYNEQFFGPGTRLTVL.

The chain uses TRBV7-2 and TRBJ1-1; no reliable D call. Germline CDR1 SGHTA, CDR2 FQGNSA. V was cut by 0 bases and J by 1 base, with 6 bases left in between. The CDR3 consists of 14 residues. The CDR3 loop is CASSLARENTEAFF. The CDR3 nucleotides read TGTGCCAGCAGCTTAGCGCGGGAGAACACTGAAGCTTTCTTT. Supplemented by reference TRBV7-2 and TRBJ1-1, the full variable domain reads GAGVSQSPSNKVTEKGKDVELRCDPISGHTALYWYRQSLGQGLEFLIYFQGNSAPDKSGLPSDRFSAERTGGSVSTLTIQRTQQEDSAVYLCASSLARENTEAFFGQGTRLTVV.

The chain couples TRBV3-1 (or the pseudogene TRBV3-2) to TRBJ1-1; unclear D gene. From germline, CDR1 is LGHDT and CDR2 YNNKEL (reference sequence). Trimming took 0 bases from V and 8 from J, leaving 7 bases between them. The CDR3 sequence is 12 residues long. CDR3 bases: TGTGCCAGCAGCCAAGATAGTCGGGAAGCTTTCTTT. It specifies CASSQDSREAFF.

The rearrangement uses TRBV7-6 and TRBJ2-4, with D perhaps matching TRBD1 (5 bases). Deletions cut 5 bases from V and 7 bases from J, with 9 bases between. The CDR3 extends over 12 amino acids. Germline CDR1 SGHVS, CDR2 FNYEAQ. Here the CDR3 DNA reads TGTGCCAGCAGCGCAGGGTTGAACATTCAGTACTTC. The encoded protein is CASSAGLNIQYF.